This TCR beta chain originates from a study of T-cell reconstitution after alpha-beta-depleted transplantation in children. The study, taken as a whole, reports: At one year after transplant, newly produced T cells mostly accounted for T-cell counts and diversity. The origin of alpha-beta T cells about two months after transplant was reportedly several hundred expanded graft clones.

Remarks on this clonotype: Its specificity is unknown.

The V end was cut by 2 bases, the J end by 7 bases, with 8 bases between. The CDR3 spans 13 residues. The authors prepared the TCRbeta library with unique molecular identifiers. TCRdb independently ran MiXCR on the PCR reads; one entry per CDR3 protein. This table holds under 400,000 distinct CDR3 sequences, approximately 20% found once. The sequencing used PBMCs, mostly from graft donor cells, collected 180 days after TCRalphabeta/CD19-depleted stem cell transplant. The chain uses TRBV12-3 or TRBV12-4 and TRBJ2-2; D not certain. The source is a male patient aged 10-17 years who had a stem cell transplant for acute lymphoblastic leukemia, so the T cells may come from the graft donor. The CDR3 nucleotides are TGTGCCAGCAGTTTACTCTCGTACGGGGAGCTGTTTTTT. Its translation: CASSLLSYGELFF.